These T cell receptor beta chains were read from a single sample in a study of cytomegalovirus exposure and HLA in healthy donors. Profiled with immunoSEQ multiplex PCR; TCRdb holds only in-frame clones, not every one. Among about 150,000 clones listed, approximately 80% were seen once. The specimen was PBMCs. All receptors derive from a man aged 25 to 45 in good health and CMV-seronegative. CDR3s include the opening cysteine and the closing phenylalanine or tryptophan. A D gene is named only where the DNA matches it firmly. Size tells how often a clone was seen (once, few, many) or the class of an expanded clone, and some rows leave it out.

- TRBJ1-2 - TRBV7-5 CARSLDGGSESGYTF TGTGCCAGAAGCTTAGATGGCGGATCAGAGAGCGGCTACACCTTC
- TRBJ1-2 - TRBV19 CASTYTPTDNYGYTF TGTGCCAGTACCTATACCCCGACTGATAACTATGGCTACACCTTC
- TRBJ1-5 - TRBV28 CASSLGGPGQPQHF TGTGCCAGCAGTTTGGGGGGGCCCGGGCAGCCCCAGCATTTT
- TRBJ1-2 TRBD1 TRBV29-1 CSVDPQTGNYGYTF TGCAGCGTTGATCCCCAGACAGGGAACTATGGCTACACCTTC
- TRBJ1-2 - TRBV7-9 CASSFDRREGYTF TGTGCCAGCAGCTTCGACAGAAGAGAGGGCTACACCTTC
- TRBJ1-3 - TRBV9 CASSGRSTAISGNTIYF TGTGCCAGCAGCGGAAGATCGACAGCCATCTCTGGAAACACCATATATTTT
- TRBJ1-1 - TRBV5-4 CASSLGGGAYNTEAFF TGTGCCAGCAGCTTGGGGGGGGGCGCTTATAACACTGAAGCTTTCTTT
- TRBJ2-1 TRBD2 TRBV7-8 CASSQRASGLNEQFF TGTGCCAGCAGCCAACGGGCTAGCGGGTTGAATGAGCAGTTCTTC
few TRBJ1-4 - TRBV5-1 CASRRQNEKLFF TGCGCCAGCAGGAGACAGAATGAAAAACTGTTTTTT
- TRBJ2-3 TRBD1 TRBV5-1 CASLGTQGAGTDTQYF TGCGCCAGCCTGGGTACACAGGGGGCGGGCACAGATACGCAGTATTTT
- TRBJ2-5 - TRBV30 CAWRGVGTQYF TGTGCCTGGAGAGGAGTTGGGACCCAGTACTTC
- TRBJ1-1 - TRBV7-9 CSSSSDTSIRAFF TGTTCCAGCAGCTCGGACACCTCGATCCGGGCTTTCTTT
few TRBJ2-1 TRBD2 TRBV30 CAWTSGDYNEQFF TGTGCCTGGACTAGCGGGGACTACAATGAGCAGTTCTTC